This T cell receptor (beta chain) stems from a study of blood T cell repertoires in COVID-19. About the research overall: In each case, the material was cDNA or gDNA derived from T cells, B-cell-depleted T cells, or PBMCs.

In the original analysis: Quantification of nucleated cells was approximated via reference gene primer amplification. Here immunoSEQ multiplex PCR was the method, and the copy in TCRdb shows in-frame clones only, minus some. V and J calls and clone size are given by that table; D and trimming were obtained from the DNA. This sample yields approximately 150,000 clones, of which more than 75% are seen a single time; roughly 9.1% belongs to the top ten. Germline CDR1 reads MRHNA; CDR2 reads SNTAGT. V shed 4 bases and J 6 bases; nucleotides not matched to a gene: 5. The CDR3 is made up of 14 amino acids.

The receptor was derived from a woman aged 70-85 years with acute or convalescent COVID-19. Material for sequencing was peripheral blood. This rearrangement joins TRBV6-4 to TRBJ2-2; TRBD1 agrees at 7 bases. Here the CDR3 DNA reads TGTGCCAGCAGTGGACAGGGTACAGCCGGGGAGCTGTTTTTT. This encodes CASSGQGTAGELFF.